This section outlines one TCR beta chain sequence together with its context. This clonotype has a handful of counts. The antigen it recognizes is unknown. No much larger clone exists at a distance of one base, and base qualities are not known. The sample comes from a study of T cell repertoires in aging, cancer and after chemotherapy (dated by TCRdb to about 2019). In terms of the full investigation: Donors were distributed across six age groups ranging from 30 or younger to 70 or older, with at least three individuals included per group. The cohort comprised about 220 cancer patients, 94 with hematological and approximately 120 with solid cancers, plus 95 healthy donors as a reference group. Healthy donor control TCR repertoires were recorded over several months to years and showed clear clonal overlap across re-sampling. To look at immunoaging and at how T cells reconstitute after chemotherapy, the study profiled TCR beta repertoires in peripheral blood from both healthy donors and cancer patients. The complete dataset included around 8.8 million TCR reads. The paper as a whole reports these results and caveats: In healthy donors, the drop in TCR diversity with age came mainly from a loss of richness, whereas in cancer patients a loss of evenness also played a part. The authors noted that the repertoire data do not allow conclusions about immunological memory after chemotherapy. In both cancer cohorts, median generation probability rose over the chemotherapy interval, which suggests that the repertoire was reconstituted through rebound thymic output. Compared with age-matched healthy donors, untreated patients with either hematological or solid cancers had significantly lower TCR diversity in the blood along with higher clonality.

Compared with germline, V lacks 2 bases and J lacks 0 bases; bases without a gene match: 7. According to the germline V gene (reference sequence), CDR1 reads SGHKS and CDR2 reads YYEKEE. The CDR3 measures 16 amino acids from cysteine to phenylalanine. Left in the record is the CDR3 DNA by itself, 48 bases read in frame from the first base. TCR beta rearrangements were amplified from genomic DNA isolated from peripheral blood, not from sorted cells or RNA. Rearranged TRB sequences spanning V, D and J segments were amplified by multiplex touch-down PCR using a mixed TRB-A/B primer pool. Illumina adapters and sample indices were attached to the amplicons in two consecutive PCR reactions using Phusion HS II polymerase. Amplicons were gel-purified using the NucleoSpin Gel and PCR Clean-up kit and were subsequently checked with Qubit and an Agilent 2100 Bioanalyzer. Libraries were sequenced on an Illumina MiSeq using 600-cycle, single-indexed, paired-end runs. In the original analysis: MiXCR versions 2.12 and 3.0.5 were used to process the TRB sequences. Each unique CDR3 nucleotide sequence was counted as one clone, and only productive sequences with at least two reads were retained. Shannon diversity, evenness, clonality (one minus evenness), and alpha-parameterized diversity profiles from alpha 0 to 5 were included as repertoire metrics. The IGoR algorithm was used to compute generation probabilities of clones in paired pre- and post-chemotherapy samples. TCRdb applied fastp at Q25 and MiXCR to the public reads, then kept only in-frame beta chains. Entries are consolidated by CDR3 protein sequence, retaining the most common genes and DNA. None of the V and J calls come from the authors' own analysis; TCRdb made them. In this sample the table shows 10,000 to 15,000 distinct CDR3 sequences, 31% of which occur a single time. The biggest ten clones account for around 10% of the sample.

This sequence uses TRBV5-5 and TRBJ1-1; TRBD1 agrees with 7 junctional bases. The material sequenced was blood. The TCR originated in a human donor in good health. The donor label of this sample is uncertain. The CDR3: CASSLGTDLMNTEAFF. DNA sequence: TGTGCCAGCAGCTTAGGGACAGACCTCATGAACACTGAAGCTTTCTTT.